This T cell receptor (beta chain) was recorded in a study of blood T cell repertoires in COVID-19. About the research overall: The study drew acute and convalescent COVID-19 samples from the United States, Italy and Spain.

V lost 4 bases and J lost 3; bases outside the gene matches: 7. Germline V gene sequence: CDR1 ENHRY, CDR2 SYGVKD. The CDR3 extends over 18 amino acids. The table came from immunoSEQ multiplex PCR; TCRdb's copy has only in-frame clones and leaves some out. Of 410,000 or so clones listed, 75% to 90% are singletons. The clonotype was recovered from a woman between 40 and 55 years old with COVID-19, enrolled during active disease. What was sequenced was peripheral blood. The V gene is TRBV10-3, the J gene TRBJ2-2; 14 bases align to TRBD2. The CDR3 region has the DNA TGTGCCATCAGTGTCCTGACTAGCGGGAGGGGGGACACCGGGGAGCTGTTTTTT. It specifies CAISVLTSGRGDTGELFF.